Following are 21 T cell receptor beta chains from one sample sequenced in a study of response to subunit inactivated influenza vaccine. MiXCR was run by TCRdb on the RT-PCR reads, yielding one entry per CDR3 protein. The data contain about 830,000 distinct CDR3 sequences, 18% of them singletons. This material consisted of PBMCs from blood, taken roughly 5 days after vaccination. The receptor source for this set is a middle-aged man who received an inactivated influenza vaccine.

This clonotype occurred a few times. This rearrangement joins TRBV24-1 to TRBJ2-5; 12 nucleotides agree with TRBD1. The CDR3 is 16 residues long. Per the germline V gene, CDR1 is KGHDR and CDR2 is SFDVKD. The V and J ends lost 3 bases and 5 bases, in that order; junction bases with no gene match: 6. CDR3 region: CATSDPGTGGAETQYF. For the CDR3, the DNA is TGTGCCACCAGTGATCCTGGGACAGGGGGCGCTGAGACCCAGTACTTC.

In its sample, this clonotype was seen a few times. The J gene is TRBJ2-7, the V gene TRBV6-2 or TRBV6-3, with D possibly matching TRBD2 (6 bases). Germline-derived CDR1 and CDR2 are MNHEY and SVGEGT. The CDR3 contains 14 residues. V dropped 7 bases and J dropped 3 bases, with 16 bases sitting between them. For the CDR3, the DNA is TGTGCCAGCAATTCTTGGGGGGACGGCTACGAGCAGTACTTC. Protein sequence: CASNSWGDGYEQYF.

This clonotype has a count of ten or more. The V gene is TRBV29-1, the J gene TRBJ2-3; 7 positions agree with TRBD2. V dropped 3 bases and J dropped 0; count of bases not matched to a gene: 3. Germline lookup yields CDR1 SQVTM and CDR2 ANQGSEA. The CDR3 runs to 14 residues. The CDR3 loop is CSVDPSGSTDTQYF. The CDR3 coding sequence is TGCAGCGTTGATCCTAGCGGAAGCACAGATACGCAGTATTTT.

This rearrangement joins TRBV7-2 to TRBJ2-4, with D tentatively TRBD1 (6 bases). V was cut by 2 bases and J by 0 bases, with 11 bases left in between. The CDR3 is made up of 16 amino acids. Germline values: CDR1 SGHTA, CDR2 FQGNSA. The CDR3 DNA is TGTGCCAGCAGCTTACAGGGGCTCTCAGCCAAAAACATTCAGTACTTC. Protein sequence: CASSLQGLSAKNIQYF.

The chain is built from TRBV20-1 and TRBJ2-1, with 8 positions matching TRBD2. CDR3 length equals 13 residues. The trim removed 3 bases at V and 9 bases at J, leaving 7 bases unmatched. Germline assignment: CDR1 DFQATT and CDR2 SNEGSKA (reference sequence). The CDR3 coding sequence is TGCAGTGCTAGCGGGAGGGCCATCGGTGAGCAGTTCTTC. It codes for CSASGRAIGEQFF.

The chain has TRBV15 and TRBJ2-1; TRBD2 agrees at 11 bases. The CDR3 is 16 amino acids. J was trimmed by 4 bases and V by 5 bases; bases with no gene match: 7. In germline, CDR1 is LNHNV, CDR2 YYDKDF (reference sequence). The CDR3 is CATSYSTSGKYNEQFF. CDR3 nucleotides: TGTGCCACCAGCTATTCGACTAGCGGGAAGTACAATGAGCAGTTCTTC.

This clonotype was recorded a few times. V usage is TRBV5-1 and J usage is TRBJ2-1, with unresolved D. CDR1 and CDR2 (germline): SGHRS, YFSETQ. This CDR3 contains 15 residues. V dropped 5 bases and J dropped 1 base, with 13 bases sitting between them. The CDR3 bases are TGCGCCAGCAGGCGGACGGCGACGTCCTACAATGAGCAGTTCTTC. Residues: CASRRTATSYNEQFF.

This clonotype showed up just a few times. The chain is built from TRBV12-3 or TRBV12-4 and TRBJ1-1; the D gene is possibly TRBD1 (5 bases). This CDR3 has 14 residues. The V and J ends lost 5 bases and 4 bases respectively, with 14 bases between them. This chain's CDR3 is CASSNAGKGTEAFF. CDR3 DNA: TGTGCCAGCAGTAATGCAGGGAAAGGCACTGAAGCTTTCTTT.

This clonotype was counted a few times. The CDR3 DNA is TGTGCCAGCAGTTTTACCCAGCGGGACAGGCAGTACTTC. As protein: CASSFTQRDRQYF. The rearrangement joins TRBV27 to TRBJ2-4, with D possibly being TRBD1 (8 bases). From germline, CDR1 is MNHEY and CDR2 SMNVEV (reference sequence). This CDR3 has 13 residues. The germline V and J ends were trimmed by 3 bases and 13 bases, with 16 bases remaining between them.

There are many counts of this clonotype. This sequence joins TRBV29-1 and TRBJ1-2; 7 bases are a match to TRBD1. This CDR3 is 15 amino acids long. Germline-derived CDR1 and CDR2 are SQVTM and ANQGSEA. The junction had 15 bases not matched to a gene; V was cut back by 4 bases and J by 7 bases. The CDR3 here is CSVGETGKLEGGYTF. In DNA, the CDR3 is TGCAGCGTTGGGGAGACAGGGAAACTAGAGGGTGGCTACACCTTC.

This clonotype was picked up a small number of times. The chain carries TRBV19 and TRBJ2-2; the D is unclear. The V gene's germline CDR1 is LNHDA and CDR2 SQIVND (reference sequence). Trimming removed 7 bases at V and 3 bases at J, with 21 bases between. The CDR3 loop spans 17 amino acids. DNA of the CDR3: TGTGCCAGTACCCCGTGGTCCATACCCCAATACACCGGGGAGCTGTTTTTT. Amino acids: CASTPWSIPQYTGELFF.

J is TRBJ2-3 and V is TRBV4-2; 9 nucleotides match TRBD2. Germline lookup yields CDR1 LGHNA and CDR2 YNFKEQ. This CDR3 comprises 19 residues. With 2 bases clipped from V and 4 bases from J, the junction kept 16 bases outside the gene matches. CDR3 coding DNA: TGTGCCAGCAGCCAAAATCCGAGCCATAGCGGGGGAGGCGCAGATACGCAGTATTTT. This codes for CASSQNPSHSGGGADTQYF.

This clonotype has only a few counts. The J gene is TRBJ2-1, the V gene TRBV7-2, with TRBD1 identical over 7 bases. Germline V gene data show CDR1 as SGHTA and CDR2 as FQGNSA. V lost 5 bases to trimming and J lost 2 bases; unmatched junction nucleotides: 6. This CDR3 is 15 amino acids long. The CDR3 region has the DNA TGTGCCAGCAGCCCGGACAGGTCCACCTACAATGAGCAGTTCTTC. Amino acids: CASSPDRSTYNEQFF.

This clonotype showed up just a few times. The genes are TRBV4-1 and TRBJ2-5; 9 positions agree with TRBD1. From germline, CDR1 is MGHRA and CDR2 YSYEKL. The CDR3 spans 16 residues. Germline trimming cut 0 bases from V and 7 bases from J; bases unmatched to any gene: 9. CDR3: CASSQDGTGRGRTQYF. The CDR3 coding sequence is TGCGCCAGCAGCCAAGATGGGACAGGGAGGGGCCGGACCCAGTACTTC.

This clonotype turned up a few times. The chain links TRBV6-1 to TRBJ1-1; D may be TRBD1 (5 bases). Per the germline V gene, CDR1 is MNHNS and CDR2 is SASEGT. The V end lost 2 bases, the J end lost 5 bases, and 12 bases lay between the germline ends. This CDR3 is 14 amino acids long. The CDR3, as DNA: TGTGCCAGCAGTGAAATCGGACATGGGACTGAAGCTTTCTTT. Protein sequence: CASSEIGHGTEAFF.

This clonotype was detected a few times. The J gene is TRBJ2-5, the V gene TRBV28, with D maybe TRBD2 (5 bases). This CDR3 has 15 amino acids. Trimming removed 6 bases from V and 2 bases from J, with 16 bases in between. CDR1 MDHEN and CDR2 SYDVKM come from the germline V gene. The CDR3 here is CASRIDTGRQETQYF. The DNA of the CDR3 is TGTGCCAGCAGGATAGACACGGGGAGACAAGAGACCCAGTACTTC. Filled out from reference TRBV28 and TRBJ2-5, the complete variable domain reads DVKVTQSSRYLVKRTGEKVFLECVQDMDHENMFWYRQDPGLGLRLIYFSYDVKMKEKGDIPEGYSVSREKKERFSLILESASTNQTSMYLCASRIDTGRQETQYFGPGTRLLVL.

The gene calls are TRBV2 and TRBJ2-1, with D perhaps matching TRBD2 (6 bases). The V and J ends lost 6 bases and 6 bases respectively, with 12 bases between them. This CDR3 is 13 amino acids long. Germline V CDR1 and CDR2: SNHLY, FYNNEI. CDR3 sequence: CASSGEAINEQFF. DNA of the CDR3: TGTGCCAGCAGCGGGGAGGCAATCAATGAGCAGTTCTTC.

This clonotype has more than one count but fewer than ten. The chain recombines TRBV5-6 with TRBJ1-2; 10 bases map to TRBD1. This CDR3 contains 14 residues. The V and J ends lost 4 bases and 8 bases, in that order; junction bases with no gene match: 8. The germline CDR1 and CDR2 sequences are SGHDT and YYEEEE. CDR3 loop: CASSLRDRGGGYTF. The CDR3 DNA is TGTGCCAGCAGCCTCCGGGACAGGGGTGGCGGCTACACCTTC. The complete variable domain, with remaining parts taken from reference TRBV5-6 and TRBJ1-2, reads DAGVTQSPTHLIKTRGQQVTLRCSPKSGHDTVSWYQQALGQGPQFIFQYYEEEERQRGNFPDRFSGHQFPNYSSELNVNALLLGDSALYLCASSLRDRGGGYTFGSGTRLTVV.

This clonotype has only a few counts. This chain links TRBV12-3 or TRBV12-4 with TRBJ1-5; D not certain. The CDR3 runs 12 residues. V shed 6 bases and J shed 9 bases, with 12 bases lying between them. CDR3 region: CASRKTAMPQHF. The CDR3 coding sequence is TGTGCCAGCAGGAAGACTGCGATGCCCCAGCATTTT.

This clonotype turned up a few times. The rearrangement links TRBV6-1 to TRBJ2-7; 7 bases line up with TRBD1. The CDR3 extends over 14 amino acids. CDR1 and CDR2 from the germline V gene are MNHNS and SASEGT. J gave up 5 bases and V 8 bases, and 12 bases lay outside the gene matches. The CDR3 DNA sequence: TGTGCCAGCGCTTTGGGAACAGGGGTTCACGAGCAGTACTTC. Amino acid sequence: CASALGTGVHEQYF.

The CDR3 DNA reads TGTGCCAGCAGTTTTCTGACAGGCACGAACACCGGGGAGCTGTTTTTT. This translates into CASSFLTGTNTGELFF. The chain couples TRBV12-3 or TRBV12-4 to TRBJ2-2, with D perhaps matching TRBD1 (6 bases). The V gene lost 3 bases and the J gene lost 0 bases, with 11 bases spanning the gap. The CDR3 is 16 residues long.